The 3 T cell receptor beta chains below all came from one sample that was sequenced in a study of monozygotic twins with inflammatory bowel disease. TCRdb reprocessed the 5' RACE reads and stores each CDR3 protein as one record, lacking DNA. The table for this sample gives fewer than 200,000 distinct CDR3 sequences. The specimen sequenced was blood. The source is a human donor with ulcerative colitis or Crohn's disease, or a healthy co-twin of an affected twin (not recorded which).

This chain uses TRBV11-2 with TRBJ2-1. Germline CDR1 is SGHAT and CDR2 is FQNNGV. The CDR3 length is 17 residues. The CDR3 sequence is CASSLEASTRKYNEQFF.

The chain uses TRBV6-6 and TRBJ2-1; the D gene TCRdb calls, TRBD2, cannot be checked with no DNA. Germline V gene lookup returns CDR1 MNHNY and CDR2 SVGAGI (reference sequence). The CDR3 covers 14 residues. The CDR3 here is CASSYWGRDNEQFF.

The chain is built from TRBV18 and TRBJ2-7; TCRdb picks TRBD2, but there is no DNA to check that call. This CDR3 is 16 amino acids long. Germline V lookup: CDR1 KGHSH, CDR2 LQKENI. This CDR3 reads CASSQVPTTPSYEQYF.